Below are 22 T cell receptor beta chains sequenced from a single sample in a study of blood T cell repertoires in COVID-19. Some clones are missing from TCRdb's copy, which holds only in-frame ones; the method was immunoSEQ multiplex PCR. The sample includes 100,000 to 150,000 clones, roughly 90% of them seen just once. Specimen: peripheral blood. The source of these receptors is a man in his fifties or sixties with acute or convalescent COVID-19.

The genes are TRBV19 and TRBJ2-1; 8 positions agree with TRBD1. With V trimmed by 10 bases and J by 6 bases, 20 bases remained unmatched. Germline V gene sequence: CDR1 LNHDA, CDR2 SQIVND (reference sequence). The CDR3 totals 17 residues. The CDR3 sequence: CATLALGTGGMVNEQFF. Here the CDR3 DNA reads TGTGCCACCCTAGCGCTGGGTACAGGGGGTATGGTCAATGAGCAGTTCTTC.

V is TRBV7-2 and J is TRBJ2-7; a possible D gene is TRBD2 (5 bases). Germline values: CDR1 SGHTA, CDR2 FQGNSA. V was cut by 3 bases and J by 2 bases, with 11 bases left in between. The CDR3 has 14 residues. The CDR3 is CASSFEGSAYEQYF. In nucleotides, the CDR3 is TGTGCCAGCAGCTTTGAGGGCAGCGCCTACGAGCAGTACTTC.

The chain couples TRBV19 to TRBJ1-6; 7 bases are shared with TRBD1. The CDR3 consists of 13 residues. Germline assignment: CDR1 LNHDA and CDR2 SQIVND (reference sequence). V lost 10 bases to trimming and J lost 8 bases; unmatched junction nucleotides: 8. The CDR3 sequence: CATATGQDSPLHF. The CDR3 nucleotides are TGTGCCACGGCGACAGGGCAGGATTCACCCCTCCACTTT.

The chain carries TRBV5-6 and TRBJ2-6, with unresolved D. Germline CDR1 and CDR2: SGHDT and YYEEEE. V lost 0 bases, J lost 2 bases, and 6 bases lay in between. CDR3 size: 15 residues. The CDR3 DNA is TGTGCCAGCAGCTTGGCAGGCCCTGGGGCCAACGTCCTGACTTTC. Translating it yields CASSLAGPGANVLTF.

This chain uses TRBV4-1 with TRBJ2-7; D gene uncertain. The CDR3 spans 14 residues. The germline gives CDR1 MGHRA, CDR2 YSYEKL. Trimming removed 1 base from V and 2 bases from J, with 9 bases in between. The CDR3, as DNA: TGCGCCAGCAGCCAAGTTCAGGATCCCTACGAGCAGTACTTC. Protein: CASSQVQDPYEQYF.

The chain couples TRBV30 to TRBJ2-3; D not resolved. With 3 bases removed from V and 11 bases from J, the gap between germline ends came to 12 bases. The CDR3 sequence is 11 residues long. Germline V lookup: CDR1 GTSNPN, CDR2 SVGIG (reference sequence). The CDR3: CAWSDSWKQYF. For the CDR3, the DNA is TGTGCCTGGAGCGACTCTTGGAAGCAGTATTTT.

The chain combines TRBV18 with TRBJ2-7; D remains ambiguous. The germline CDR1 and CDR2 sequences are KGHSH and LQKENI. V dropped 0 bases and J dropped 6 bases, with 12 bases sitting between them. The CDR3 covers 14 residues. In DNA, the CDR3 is TGTGCCAGCTCACCACCGAGTAATTCCGGCGAGCAGTACTTC. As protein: CASSPPSNSGEQYF.

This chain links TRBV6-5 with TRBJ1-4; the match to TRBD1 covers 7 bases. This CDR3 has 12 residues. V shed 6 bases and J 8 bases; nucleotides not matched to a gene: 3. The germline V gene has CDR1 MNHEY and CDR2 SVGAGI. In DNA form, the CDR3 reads TGTGCCAGCAGGGACAGGTCGGAAAAACTGTTTTTT. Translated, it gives CASRDRSEKLFF.

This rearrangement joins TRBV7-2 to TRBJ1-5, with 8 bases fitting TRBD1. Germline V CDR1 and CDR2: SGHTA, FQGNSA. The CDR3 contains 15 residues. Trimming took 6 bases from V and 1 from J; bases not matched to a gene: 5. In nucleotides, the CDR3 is TGTGCCAGCAGTAGGACAGGGTTAAGCAATCAGCCCCAGCATTTT. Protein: CASSRTGLSNQPQHF.

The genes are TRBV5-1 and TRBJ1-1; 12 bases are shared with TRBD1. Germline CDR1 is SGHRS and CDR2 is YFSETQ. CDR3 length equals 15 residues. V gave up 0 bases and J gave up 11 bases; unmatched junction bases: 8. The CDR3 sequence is CASSLEGQGALGAFF. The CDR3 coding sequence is TGCGCCAGCAGCTTGGAGGGACAGGGGGCTCTGGGTGCTTTCTTT.

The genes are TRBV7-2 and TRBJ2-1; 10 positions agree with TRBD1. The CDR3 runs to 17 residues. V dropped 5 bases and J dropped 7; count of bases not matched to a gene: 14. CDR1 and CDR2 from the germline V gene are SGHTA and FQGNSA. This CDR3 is CASSRNDRGLRQNEQFF. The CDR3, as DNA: TGTGCCAGCAGCCGCAACGACAGGGGGCTGCGACAGAATGAGCAGTTCTTC.

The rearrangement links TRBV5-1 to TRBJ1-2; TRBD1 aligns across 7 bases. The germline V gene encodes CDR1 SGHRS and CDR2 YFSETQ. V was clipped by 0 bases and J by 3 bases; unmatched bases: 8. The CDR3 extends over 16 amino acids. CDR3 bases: TGCGCCAGCAGCTTGGATGGACAGGAGACCTACTATGGCTACACCTTC. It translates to CASSLDGQETYYGYTF.

CDR3 region: CASRKDRNTEAFF. CDR3 in DNA: TGTGCCAGCAGGAAAGACAGGAACACTGAAGCTTTCTTT. The chain links TRBV5-8 to TRBJ1-1; a possible D gene is TRBD1 (5 bases). CDR3 size: 13 residues. Germline V gene lookup returns CDR1 SGHTS and CDR2 YDEGEE. V was cut by 5 bases and J by 1 base, with 9 bases left in between.

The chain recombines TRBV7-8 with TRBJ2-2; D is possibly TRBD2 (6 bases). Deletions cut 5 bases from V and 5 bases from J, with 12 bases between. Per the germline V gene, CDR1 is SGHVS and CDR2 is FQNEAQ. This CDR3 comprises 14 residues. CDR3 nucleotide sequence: TGTGCCAGCAGCGCATCAGGAGGGACCGGGGAGCTGTTTTTT. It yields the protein CASSASGGTGELFF.

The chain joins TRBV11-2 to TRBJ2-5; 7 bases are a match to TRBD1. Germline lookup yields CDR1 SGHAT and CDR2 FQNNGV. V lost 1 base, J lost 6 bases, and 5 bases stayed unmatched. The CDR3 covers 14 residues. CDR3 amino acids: CASSLASDRQTQYF. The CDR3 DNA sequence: TGTGCCAGCAGCTTAGCCTCGGACAGGCAGACCCAGTACTTC.

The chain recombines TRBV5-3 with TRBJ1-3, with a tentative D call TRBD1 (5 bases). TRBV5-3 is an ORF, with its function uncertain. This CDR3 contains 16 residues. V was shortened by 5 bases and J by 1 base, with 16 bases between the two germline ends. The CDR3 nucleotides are TGTGCCAGAAGTCCATCGGGGGTATTTTCTGGAAACACCATATATTTT. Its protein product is CARSPSGVFSGNTIYF.

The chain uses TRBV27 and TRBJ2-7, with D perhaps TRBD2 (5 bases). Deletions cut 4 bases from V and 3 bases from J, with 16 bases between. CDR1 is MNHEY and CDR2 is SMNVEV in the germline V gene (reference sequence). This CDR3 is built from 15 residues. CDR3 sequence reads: CASSSYRGRSYEQYF. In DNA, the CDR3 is TGTGCCAGCAGTTCTTACCGGGGAAGAAGCTACGAGCAGTACTTC.

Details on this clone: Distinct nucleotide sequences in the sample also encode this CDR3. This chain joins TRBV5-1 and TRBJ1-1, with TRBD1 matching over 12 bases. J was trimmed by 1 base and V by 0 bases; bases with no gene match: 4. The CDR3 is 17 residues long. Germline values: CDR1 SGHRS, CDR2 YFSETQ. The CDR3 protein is CASSLVGQGAGNTEAFF. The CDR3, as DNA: TGCGCCAGCAGCTTGGTGGGACAGGGGGCCGGGAACACTGAAGCTTTCTTT.

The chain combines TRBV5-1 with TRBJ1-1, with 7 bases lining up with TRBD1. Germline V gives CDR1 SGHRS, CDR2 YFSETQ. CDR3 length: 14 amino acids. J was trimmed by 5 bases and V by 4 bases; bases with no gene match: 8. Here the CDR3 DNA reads TGCGCCAGCAGCATAACAGGGGAGCGTACTGAAGCTTTCTTT. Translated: CASSITGERTEAFF.

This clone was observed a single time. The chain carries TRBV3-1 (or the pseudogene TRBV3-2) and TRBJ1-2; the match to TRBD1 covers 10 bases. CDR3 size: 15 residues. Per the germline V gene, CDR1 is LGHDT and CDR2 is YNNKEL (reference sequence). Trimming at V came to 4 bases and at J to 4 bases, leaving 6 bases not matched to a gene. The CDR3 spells CASSRGQGGTYGYTF. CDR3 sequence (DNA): TGTGCCAGCAGCCGAGGACAGGGGGGTACCTATGGCTACACCTTC.

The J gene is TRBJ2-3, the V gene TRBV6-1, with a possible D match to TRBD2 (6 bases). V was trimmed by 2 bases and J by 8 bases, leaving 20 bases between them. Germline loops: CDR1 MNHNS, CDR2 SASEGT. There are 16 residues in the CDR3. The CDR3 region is CASSEYGGRMLGTQYF. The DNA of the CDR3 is TGTGCCAGCAGTGAATATGGGGGGAGGATGCTCGGTACGCAGTATTTT.

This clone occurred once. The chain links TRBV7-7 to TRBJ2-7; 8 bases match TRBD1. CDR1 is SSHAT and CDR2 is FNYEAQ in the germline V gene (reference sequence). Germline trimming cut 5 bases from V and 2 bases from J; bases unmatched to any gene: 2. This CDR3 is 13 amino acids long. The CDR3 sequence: CASSRGQAYEQYF. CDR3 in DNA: TGTGCCAGCAGCCGGGGACAGGCCTACGAGCAGTACTTC.